Listed here are 9 T cell receptor beta chains from one sample, sequenced in a study of identical twins (dated by TCRdb to 2015 to 2016). The library was made by 5' RACE. These reads were obtained on an Illumina HiSeq 2000. TCRdb reworked the public reads: Q25 trimming with fastp, MiXCR clone assembly, productive beta chains retained. Under each unique CDR3 protein, matching rows form one entry showing the most common genes and DNA. This sample is represented by 1.5 million to 2 million distinct CDR3 sequences; about 31% of them were singletons. The top ten hold around 0.25% of the sample. The material sequenced was cord blood. The receptors here all came from a newborn girl in good health.

This clonotype appeared a few times. This sequence joins TRBV12-3 or TRBV12-4 and TRBJ1-5; D may be TRBD1 (6 bases). The CDR3 is 13 residues long. V lost 6 bases and J lost 6, with 12 bases in between. The CDR3 sequence: CASRSGVGQPQHF. CDR3 nucleotide sequence: TGTGCCAGCAGATCAGGGGTCGGTCAGCCCCAGCATTTT.

This clonotype was picked up many times. The CDR3 protein is CASSYLGLGSYNEQFF. The CDR3 nucleotides read TGTGCCAGCAGTTACCTGGGACTAGGGTCCTACAATGAGCAGTTCTTC. The V call is TRBV6-5, the J call TRBJ2-1; 8 nucleotides line up with TRBD2. V was pared by 2 bases and J by 1 base, with 4 bases of the junction left unmatched. Germline CDR1 is MNHEY and CDR2 is SVGAGI. The CDR3 has 16 residues.

This clonotype showed up many times. The chain couples TRBV28 to TRBJ2-5, with 7 bases that match TRBD2. Germline CDR1 MDHEN, CDR2 SYDVKM. Losses at the gene ends were 3 bases for V and 3 bases for J; bases not matched to a gene: 4. This CDR3 has 14 amino acids. This CDR3 is CASSFGGVKETQYF. The CDR3 coding sequence is TGTGCCAGCAGTTTTGGGGGGGTTAAAGAGACCCAGTACTTC.

Comment on this clonotype: One junction end does not reproduce the germline sequence, and a read error may be involved. This chain links TRBV6-5 with TRBJ2-7; tentative D call: TRBD1 (5 bases). This CDR3 has 13 amino acids. Germline V lookup: CDR1 MNHEY, CDR2 SVGAGI. DNA of the CDR3: TGTGTCAGCAGCCACAGGCGCACCTACGAGCAGTACTTC. Amino acid sequence: CVSSHRRTYEQYF.

The rearrangement joins TRBV7-8 to TRBJ2-7; the match to TRBD2 covers 10 bases. Germline V gene lookup returns CDR1 SGHVS and CDR2 FQNEAQ. Trimming took 3 bases from V and 4 from J; bases not matched to a gene: 6. This CDR3 spans 15 amino acids. CDR3 DNA sequence: TGTGCCAGCAGCTTTTTCCTAGCGGGAGCGTACGAGCAGTACTTC. It yields the protein CASSFFLAGAYEQYF.

The V gene is TRBV6-1, the J gene TRBJ1-6; the D is unclear. The V end was cut by 2 bases, the J end by 10 bases, with 12 bases between. CDR3 length: 14 residues. Germline loops: CDR1 MNHNS, CDR2 SASEGT. The CDR3 region is CASSELGLTSPLHF. In DNA, the CDR3 is TGTGCCAGCAGTGAACTAGGACTTACCTCACCCCTCCACTTT.

This clonotype came up a few times. V usage is TRBV7-2 and J usage is TRBJ1-5; D is unclear. The CDR3 totals 16 residues. Per the germline V gene, CDR1 is SGHTA and CDR2 is FQGNSA. V dropped 1 base and J dropped 0 bases, with 10 bases sitting between them. The CDR3 protein is CASSLGAGYSNQPQHF. The CDR3 bases are TGTGCCAGCAGCTTAGGGGCGGGATATAGCAATCAGCCCCAGCATTTT.

The rearrangement uses TRBV20-1 and TRBJ1-5; D may be TRBD1 (5 bases). This CDR3 contains 15 residues. V was pared by 1 base and J by 3 bases, with 13 bases between. Germline loops: CDR1 DFQATT, CDR2 SNEGSKA (reference sequence). Here the CDR3 reads CSARVQGGNNQPQHF. In DNA form, the CDR3 reads TGCAGTGCTAGAGTCCAGGGAGGGAACAATCAGCCCCAGCATTTT.

The chain carries TRBV13 and TRBJ2-3, with 10 bases lining up with TRBD2. The CDR3 totals 17 residues. Unmatched junction bases numbered 16, after V lost 7 bases and J lost 6 bases. The germline gives CDR1 PRHDT, CDR2 FYEKMQ (reference sequence). CDR3 protein: CASTRPAGLAGADTQYF. CDR3 bases: TGTGCCAGCACCCGCCCTGCAGGGCTAGCGGGAGCCGATACGCAGTATTTT.